This T cell receptor beta chain was identified during a study of shared clonotypes between healthy human individuals. The length of the CDR3 is 17 residues. Trimming took 4 bases from V and 2 from J; bases not matched to a gene: 9. Germline V gives CDR1 SGHRS, CDR2 YFSETQ. Produced via immunoSEQ multiplex PCR; TCRdb's table is partial and in-frame only. The profile shows about 480,000 clones, more than 65% of them singletons. This receptor was identified in a woman in her thirties or forties in good health. Some clones in this sample may be carry-over from other donors' samples. Sequencing used PBMCs. The V and J genes are TRBV5-1 and TRBJ2-3; TRBD1 agrees at 11 bases. Written as DNA, the CDR3 is TGCGCCAGCAGCGTCGGACAGGGGGCGCGCAACACAGATACGCAGTATTTT. Its protein is CASSVGQGARNTDTQYF.